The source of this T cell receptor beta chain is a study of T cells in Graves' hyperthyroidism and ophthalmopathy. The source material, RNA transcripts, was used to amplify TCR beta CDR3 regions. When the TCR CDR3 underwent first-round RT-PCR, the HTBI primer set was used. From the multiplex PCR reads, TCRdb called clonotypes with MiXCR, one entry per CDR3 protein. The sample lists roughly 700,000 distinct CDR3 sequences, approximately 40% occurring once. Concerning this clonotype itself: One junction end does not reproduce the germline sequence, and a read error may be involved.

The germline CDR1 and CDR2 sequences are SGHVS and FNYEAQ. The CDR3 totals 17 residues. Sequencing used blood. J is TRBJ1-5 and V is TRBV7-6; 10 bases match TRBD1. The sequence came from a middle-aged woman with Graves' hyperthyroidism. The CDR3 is CASSQDLDRGIQETQHF. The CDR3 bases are TGCGCCAGCAGCCAAGATTTGGACAGGGGGATACAAGAGACCCAGCATTTT.